A selection of T cell receptor beta chains follows, all from one sample in a study of T-cell reconstitution after alpha-beta-depleted transplantation in children. From the PCR reads, TCRdb called clonotypes with MiXCR, one entry per CDR3 protein. The table shows about 1,000,000 distinct CDR3 sequences, with roughly 29% occurring only once. Sequencing used PBMCs, mostly from graft donor cells, obtained 360 days after TCRalphabeta/CD19-depleted stem cell transplant. Receptor source: a boy in the first two years of life who had a stem cell transplant for SCID, so the T cells may come from the graft donor. CDR3s include the opening cysteine and the closing phenylalanine or tryptophan. D genes are given only for firm matches. Where a row states a size, it is once, few, many or the class of an expanded clone; other rows omit it.

v_call	clone_size	j_call	d_call	cdr3_nt	cdr3_aa
TRBV5-1	few	TRBJ1-2	TRBD1	TGCGCCAGCAGCTTGGACAGGGGAACCTATGGCTACACCTTC	CASSLDRGTYGYTF
TRBV9	NA	TRBJ1-3	NA	TGTGCCAGCAGCCTAATGGCCCTGGACTCTGGAAACACCATATATTTT	CASSLMALDSGNTIYF
TRBV6-2/TRBV6-3	NA	TRBJ2-1	TRBD1	TGTGCCAGCAGTCCAAACAGGGGATCGGCCTACAATGAGCAGTTCTTC	CASSPNRGSAYNEQFF
TRBV7-9	few	TRBJ2-7	TRBD1	TGTGCCAGCAGCTCCCCCACGACAGGGAGCTACGAGCAGTACTTC	CASSSPTTGSYEQYF
TRBV3-1	NA	TRBJ2-1	NA	TGTGCCAGCAGCTCTCGGAGGGACAGTAGCTACAATGAGCAGTTCTTC	CASSSRRDSSYNEQFF
TRBV7-2	few	TRBJ1-1	NA	TGTGCCAGCAGCTTAGGACAGGACAACACTGAAGCTTTCTTT	CASSLGQDNTEAFF
TRBV6-5	NA	TRBJ1-5	TRBD1	TGTGCCAGCAGTTACTCGATTCCCCCGACAGGGACAAATCAGCCCCAGCATTTT	CASSYSIPPTGTNQPQHF
TRBV7-2	NA	TRBJ2-7	NA	TGTGCCAGCAGCTTAGCGCGGCTTAACTACGAGCAGTACTTC	CASSLARLNYEQYF
TRBV5-1	few	TRBJ2-7	TRBD2	TGCGCCAGCTCCATAGGGACTACCAACAAAGGGTTGTACGAGCAGTACTTC	CASSIGTTNKGLYEQYF
TRBV12-3/TRBV12-4	few	TRBJ1-5	NA	TGTGCCAGCAGTTTTGGGCAGAACAATCAGCCCCAGCATTTT	CASSFGQNNQPQHF
TRBV15	NA	TRBJ2-5	TRBD1	TGTGCCACCAGCAGAGATCTACCACAGGGGAGTGAGACCCAGTACTTC	CATSRDLPQGSETQYF
TRBV20-1	few	TRBJ1-6	NA	TGCAGTGCCAAAGGACAGATCTATAATTCACCCCTCCACTTT	CSAKGQIYNSPLHF
TRBV5-1	NA	TRBJ2-1	TRBD2	TGCGCCAGCAGCTTTAGCGGGGGGGACTACAATGAGCAGTTCTTC	CASSFSGGDYNEQFF
TRBV5-1	NA	TRBJ2-3	NA	TGCGCCAGCAGCTTGGCCAAGATCCAGGGGCAGGATACGCAGTATTTT	CASSLAKIQGQDTQYF
TRBV7-9	NA	TRBJ2-3	NA	TGTGCCAGCAGCATAGTCCCGGGCTCCACAGATACGCAGTATTTT	CASSIVPGSTDTQYF
TRBV15	NA	TRBJ2-3	NA	TGTGCCACCAGCCCTGATTCGGCCGTGGATACGCAGTATTTT	CATSPDSAVDTQYF
TRBV12-3/TRBV12-4	few	TRBJ2-7	NA	TGTGCCAGCAGTAATGGAGGGACCCCCTACGAGCAGTACTTC	CASSNGGTPYEQYF
TRBV12-3/TRBV12-4	NA	TRBJ2-1	TRBD1	TGTGCCAGCATCCCGGGACAGGGGCGGCATGAGCAGTTCTTC	CASIPGQGRHEQFF
TRBV20-1	NA	TRBJ2-6	NA	TGCAGTGCTAGAGCTCCGCTCCACTCTGGGGCCAACGTCCTGACTTTC	CSARAPLHSGANVLTF
TRBV29-1	NA	TRBJ1-1	TRBD1	TGCAGCGTTCATAACAGGGGCGGCATGAACACTGAAGCTTTCTTT	CSVHNRGGMNTEAFF
TRBV15	NA	TRBJ2-1	NA	TGTGCCACCAGCAGGCCTTCGGGCCTTCTAAACAATGAGCAGTTCTTC	CATSRPSGLLNNEQFF
TRBV6-1	few	TRBJ2-3	NA	TGTGCCAGTGGTGGGGGCAGCACAGATACGCAGTATTTT	CASGGGSTDTQYF
TRBV4-2	NA	TRBJ2-3	NA	TGTGCCAGCAGCCAAGTCCGGAGGTCCACAGATACGCAGTATTTT	CASSQVRRSTDTQYF
TRBV11-2	few	TRBJ2-7	TRBD1	TGTGCCAGCACAGAGACGGACAGGGGCCGCAATCGATACGAGCAGTACTTC	CASTETDRGRNRYEQYF
TRBV6-1	NA	TRBJ1-5	NA	TGTGCCAGCAGCCCCGGGGGGCGAATGAATCAGCCCCAGCATTTT	CASSPGGRMNQPQHF
TRBV3-1	NA	TRBJ2-3	NA	TGTGCCAGCAGCCTCCAGCAGGCGGGGACGCAGTATTTT	CASSLQQAGTQYF
TRBV27	NA	TRBJ1-5	NA	TGTGCCAGCAGTCCTCATAAAGGGAGCAATCAGCCCCAGCATTTT	CASSPHKGSNQPQHF
TRBV4-1	few	TRBJ2-5	TRBD2	TGCGCCAGCAGCCAAGAGGGGACTATAGAGACCCAGTACTTC	CASSQEGTIETQYF
TRBV18	many	TRBJ2-7	TRBD1	TGTGCCAGCAGCCCGGACAGGGGCCCCTACGAGCAGTACTTC	CASSPDRGPYEQYF
TRBV10-3	few	TRBJ2-3	TRBD2	TGTGCCATCAGCCCGGGACTAGCGGGGGTTACGCAGTATTTT	CAISPGLAGVTQYF
TRBV12-3/TRBV12-4	NA	TRBJ2-1	TRBD1	TGTGCCAGCAGTTTGGCGGACAGGGTCCTGAATGAGCAGTTCTTC	CASSLADRVLNEQFF
TRBV3-1	few	TRBJ2-3	TRBD1	TGTGCCAGCAGCACTCGACAGGGGAATACGCAGTATTTT	CASSTRQGNTQYF
TRBV5-1	few	TRBJ1-1	NA	TGCGCCAGCAGCTTGGAGCCCCGGTTGGGCACTGAAGCTTTCTTT	CASSLEPRLGTEAFF
TRBV29-1	few	TRBJ1-1	NA	TGCAGCGTTGAAGAGGGGGTTAAGGCCACTGAAGCTTTCTTT	CSVEEGVKATEAFF
TRBV4-1	once	TRBJ2-2	NA	TGCGCCAGCAGCCGCCTACTAGGGAGCACCGGGGAGCTGTTTTTT	CASSRLLGSTGELFF
TRBV5-1	NA	TRBJ2-3	TRBD1	TGCGCCAGCAGCTCGCGGACAGGGCCAGATACGCAGTATTTT	CASSSRTGPDTQYF
TRBV20-1	NA	TRBJ1-1	NA	TGCAGGGTTCATACGGGAACTGAAGCTTTCTTT	CRVHTGTEAFF
TRBV5-1	NA	TRBJ2-2	NA	TGCGCCAGCAGCTCCCGGGACCTCAACACCGGGGAGCTGTTTTTT	CASSSRDLNTGELFF
TRBV20-1	NA	TRBJ1-1	NA	TGCAGTGCTGATGGTATTGGCCTAATGAACACTGAAGCTTTCTTT	CSADGIGLMNTEAFF
TRBV6-2/TRBV6-3	NA	TRBJ2-7	NA	TGTGCCAGCACGTTTCAGGGTATGGGGAGCTCCTACGAGCAGTACTTC	CASTFQGMGSSYEQYF
TRBV4-2	once	TRBJ2-3	TRBD2	TGTGCCAGCAGCCAAGTAGCGGGGGGGCTCCCCGGGTATTTT	CASSQVAGGLPGYF
TRBV5-1	NA	TRBJ2-5	NA	TGCGCCAGCAGCTTGGTTCGGGGGATCGGGGAAGAGACCCAGTACTTC	CASSLVRGIGEETQYF
TRBV29-1	few	TRBJ1-2	TRBD1	TGCAGCGCCGGGACAGGGAACAACTATGGCTACACCTTC	CSAGTGNNYGYTF
TRBV5-1	NA	TRBJ1-5	TRBD1	TGCGCCAGCAGCCGGGACAGGGATATCCGCCCTCAGCCCCAGCATTTT	CASSRDRDIRPQPQHF
TRBV29-1	few	TRBJ2-7	NA	TGCAGCGTAGTGGACGGCTACGAGCAGTACTTC	CSVVDGYEQYF
TRBV7-2	few	TRBJ2-7	NA	TGTGCCAGCAGCTTAGGACCCCGGGGTCAGAGCTCCTACGAGCAGTACTTC	CASSLGPRGQSSYEQYF
TRBV5-8	NA	TRBJ1-1	TRBD1	TGTGCCAGCAGCTTGGCCTACTGGGCAGGGGGCACTGAAGCTTTCTTT	CASSLAYWAGGTEAFF
TRBV20-1	few	TRBJ2-3	TRBD2	TGCAGTGCTAGATTTCCTCGGCGGGGGGCTAGCACAGATACGCAGTATTTT	CSARFPRRGASTDTQYF
TRBV11-2	few	TRBJ2-2	NA	TGTGCCAGCAGCTATATGCCGAGACAGAACACCGGGGAGCTGTTTTTT	CASSYMPRQNTGELFF
TRBV7-3	NA	TRBJ2-3	NA	TGTGCCAGCAGCTTCCCCCCGACTCCAGATACGCAGTATTTT	CASSFPPTPDTQYF
TRBV12-3/TRBV12-4	few	TRBJ2-7	NA	TGTGCCAGCAGTCCCCAACACCGAGAGGGGGGTTTCTACGAGCAGTACTTC	CASSPQHREGGFYEQYF
TRBV5-1	NA	TRBJ2-6	NA	TGCGCCAGCGGTCCGACAGTCCTCTCTGGGGCCAACGTCCTGACTTTC	CASGPTVLSGANVLTF